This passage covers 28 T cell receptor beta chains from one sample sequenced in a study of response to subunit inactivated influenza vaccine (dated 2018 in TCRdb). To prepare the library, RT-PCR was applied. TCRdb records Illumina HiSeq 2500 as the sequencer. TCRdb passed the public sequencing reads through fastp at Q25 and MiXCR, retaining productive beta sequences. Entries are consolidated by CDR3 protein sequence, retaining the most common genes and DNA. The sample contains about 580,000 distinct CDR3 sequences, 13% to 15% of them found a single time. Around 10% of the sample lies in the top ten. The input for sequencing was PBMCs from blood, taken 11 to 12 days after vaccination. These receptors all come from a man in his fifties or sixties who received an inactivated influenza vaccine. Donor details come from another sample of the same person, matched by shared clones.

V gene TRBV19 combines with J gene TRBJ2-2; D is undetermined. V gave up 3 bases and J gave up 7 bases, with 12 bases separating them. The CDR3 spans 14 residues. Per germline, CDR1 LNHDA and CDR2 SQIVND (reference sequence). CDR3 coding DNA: TGTGCCAGTAGTATGGTCGGCCGTAGCGGGGAGCTGTTTTTT. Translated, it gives CASSMVGRSGELFF.

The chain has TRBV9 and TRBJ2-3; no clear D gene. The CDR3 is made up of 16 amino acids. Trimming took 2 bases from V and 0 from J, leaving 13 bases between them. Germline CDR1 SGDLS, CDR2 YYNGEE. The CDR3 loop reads CASSVEVVASTDTQYF. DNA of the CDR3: TGTGCCAGCAGCGTTGAGGTCGTTGCTAGCACAGATACGCAGTATTTT.

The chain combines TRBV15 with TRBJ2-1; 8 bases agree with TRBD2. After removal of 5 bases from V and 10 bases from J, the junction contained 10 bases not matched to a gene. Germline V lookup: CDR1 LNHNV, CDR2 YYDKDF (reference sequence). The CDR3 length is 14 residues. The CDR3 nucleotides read TGTGCCACCAGCTCCCGGGGGGGGGTGATAGAGCAGTTCTTC. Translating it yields CATSSRGGVIEQFF. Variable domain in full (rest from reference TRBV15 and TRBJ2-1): DAMVIQNPRYQVTQFGKPVTLSCSQTLNHNVMYWYQQKSSQAPKLLFHYYDKDFNNEADTPDNFQSRRPNTSFCFLDIRSPGLGDTAMYLCATSSRGGVIEQFFGPGTRLTVL.

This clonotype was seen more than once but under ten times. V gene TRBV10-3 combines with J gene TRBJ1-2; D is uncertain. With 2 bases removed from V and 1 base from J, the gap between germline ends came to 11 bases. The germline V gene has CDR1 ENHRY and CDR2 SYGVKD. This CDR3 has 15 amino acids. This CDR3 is CAISETFWDNYGYTF. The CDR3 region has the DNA TGTGCCATCAGTGAGACTTTTTGGGATAACTATGGCTACACCTTC.

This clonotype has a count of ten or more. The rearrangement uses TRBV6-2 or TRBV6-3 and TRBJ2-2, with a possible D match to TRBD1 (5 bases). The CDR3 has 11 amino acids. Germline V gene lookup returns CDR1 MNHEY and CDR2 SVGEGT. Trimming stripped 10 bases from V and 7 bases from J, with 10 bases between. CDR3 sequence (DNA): TGTGCCACCAGGGTCGTCGGGGAGCTGTTTTTT. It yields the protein CATRVVGELFF.

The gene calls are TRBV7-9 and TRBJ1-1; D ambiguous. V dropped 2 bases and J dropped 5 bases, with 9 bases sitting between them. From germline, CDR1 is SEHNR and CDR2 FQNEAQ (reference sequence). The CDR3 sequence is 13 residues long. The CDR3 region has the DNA TGTGCCAGCAGCTTAACGAGCGATACTGAAGCTTTCTTT. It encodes CASSLTSDTEAFF.

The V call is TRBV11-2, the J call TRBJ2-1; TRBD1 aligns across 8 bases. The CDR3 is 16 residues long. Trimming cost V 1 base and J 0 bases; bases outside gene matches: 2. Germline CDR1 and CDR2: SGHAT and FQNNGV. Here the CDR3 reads CASSLVGTGSYNEQFF. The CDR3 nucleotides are TGTGCCAGCAGCTTAGTCGGGACAGGCTCCTACAATGAGCAGTTCTTC.

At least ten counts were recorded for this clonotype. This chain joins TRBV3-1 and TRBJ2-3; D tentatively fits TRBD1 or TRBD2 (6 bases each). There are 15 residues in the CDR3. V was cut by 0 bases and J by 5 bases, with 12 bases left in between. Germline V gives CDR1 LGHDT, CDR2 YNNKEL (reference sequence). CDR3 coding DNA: TGTGCCAGCAGCCAAGAGGGGGGCCCCGGAGATACGCAGTATTTT. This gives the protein CASSQEGGPGDTQYF.

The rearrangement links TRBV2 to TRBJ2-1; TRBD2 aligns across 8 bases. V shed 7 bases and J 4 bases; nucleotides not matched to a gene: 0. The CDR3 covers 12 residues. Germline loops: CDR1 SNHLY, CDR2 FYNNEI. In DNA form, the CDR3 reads TGTGCCAGCAAGCGGGAGTACAATGAGCAGTTCTTC. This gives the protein CASKREYNEQFF.

The CDR3 DNA sequence: TGTGCCAGCAGCTACGGATGGGAGTACAATGAGCAGTTCTTC. The encoded protein is CASSYGWEYNEQFF. This chain links TRBV7-2 with TRBJ2-1; D possibly corresponds to TRBD2 (5 bases). The CDR3 covers 14 residues. From germline, CDR1 is SGHTA and CDR2 FQGNSA. V lost 4 bases to trimming and J lost 4 bases, with 11 bases between them.

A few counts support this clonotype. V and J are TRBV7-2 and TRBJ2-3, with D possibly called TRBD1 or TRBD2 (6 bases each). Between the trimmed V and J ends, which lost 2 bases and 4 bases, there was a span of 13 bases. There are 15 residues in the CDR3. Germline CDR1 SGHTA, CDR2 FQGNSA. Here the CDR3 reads CASSLRGPAPDTQYF. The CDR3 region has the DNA TGTGCCAGCAGCTTACGGGGGCCCGCTCCAGATACGCAGTATTTT.

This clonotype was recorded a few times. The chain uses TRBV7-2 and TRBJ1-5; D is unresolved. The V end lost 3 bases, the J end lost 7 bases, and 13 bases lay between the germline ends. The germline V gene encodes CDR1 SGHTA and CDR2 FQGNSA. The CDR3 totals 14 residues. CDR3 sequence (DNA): TGTGCCAGCAGCTTGTGGCCAGAAGGGCAGCCCCAGCATTTT. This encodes CASSLWPEGQPQHF.

The CDR3 nucleotides are TGTGCCAGCAGCGAGTACGGGGCCTACAATGAGCAGTTCTTC. Translated: CASSEYGAYNEQFF. The chain recombines TRBV7-3 with TRBJ2-1; D may be TRBD2 (5 bases). The CDR3 extends over 14 amino acids. With 5 bases removed from V and 2 bases from J, the gap between germline ends came to 10 bases. The germline V gene has CDR1 SGHTA and CDR2 FQGTGA.

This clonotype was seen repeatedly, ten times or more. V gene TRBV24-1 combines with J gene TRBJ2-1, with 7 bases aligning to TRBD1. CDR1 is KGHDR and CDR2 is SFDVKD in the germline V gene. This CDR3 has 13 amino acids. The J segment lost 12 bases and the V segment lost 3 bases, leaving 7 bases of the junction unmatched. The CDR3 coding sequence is TGTGCCACCAGTGATCCTACGACAGGGCTGCAGTTCTTC. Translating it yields CATSDPTTGLQFF.

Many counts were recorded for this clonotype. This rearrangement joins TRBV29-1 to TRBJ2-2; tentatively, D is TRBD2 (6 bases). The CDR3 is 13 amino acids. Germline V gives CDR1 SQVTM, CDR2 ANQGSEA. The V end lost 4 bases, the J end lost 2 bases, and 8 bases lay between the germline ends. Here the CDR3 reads CSVVSGNTGELFF. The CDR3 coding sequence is TGCAGCGTTGTTAGCGGTAACACCGGGGAGCTGTTTTTT.

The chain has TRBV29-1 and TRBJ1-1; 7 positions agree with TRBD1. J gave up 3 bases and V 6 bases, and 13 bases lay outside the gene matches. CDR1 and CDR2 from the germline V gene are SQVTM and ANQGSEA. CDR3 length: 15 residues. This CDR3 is CSVIRGLGVHTEAFF. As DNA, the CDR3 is TGCAGCGTCATTAGGGGGCTAGGAGTCCACACTGAAGCTTTCTTT.

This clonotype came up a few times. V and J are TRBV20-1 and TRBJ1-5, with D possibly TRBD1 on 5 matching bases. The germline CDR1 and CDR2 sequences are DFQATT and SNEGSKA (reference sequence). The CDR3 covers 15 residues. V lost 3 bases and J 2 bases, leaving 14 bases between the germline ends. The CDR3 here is CSASIPGPGNQPQHF. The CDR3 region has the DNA TGCAGTGCTAGTATACCGGGGCCCGGCAATCAGCCCCAGCATTTT.

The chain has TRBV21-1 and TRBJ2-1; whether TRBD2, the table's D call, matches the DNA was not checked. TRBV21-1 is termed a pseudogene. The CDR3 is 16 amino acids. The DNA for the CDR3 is TGTGCCAGCAGCAAAAAGTCGCGCGGGAGGGCTGGTGAGCAGTTCTTC. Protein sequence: CASSKKSRGRAGEQFF.

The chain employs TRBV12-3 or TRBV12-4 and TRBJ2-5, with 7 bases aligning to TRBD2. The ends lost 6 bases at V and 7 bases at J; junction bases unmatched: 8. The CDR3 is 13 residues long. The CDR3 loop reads CASSIAGSRTQYF. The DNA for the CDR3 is TGTGCCAGCAGCATAGCGGGCTCGCGGACCCAGTACTTC.

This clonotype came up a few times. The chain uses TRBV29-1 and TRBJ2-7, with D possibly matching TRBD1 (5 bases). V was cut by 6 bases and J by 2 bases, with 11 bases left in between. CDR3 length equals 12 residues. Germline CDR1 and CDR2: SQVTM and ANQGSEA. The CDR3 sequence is CSVQGGTYEQYF. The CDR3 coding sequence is TGCAGCGTGCAGGGCGGAACCTACGAGCAGTACTTC.

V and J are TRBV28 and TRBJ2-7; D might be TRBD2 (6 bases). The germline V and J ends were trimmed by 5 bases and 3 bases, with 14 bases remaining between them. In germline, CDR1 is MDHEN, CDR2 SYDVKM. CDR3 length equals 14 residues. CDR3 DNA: TGTGCCAGCAGTAATCAACCGGGACTCTACGAGCAGTACTTC. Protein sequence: CASSNQPGLYEQYF.

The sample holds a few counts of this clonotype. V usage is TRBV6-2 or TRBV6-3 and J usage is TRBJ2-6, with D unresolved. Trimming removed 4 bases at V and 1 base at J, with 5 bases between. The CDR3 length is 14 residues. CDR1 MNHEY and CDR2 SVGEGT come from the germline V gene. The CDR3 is CASSWFSGANVLTF. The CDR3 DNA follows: TGTGCCAGCAGTTGGTTTTCTGGGGCCAACGTCCTGACTTTC.

DNA for the CDR3: TGTGCCAGCAGCCAAGAAGCAGGAGCTAATTCACCCCTCCACTTT. Encoded protein: CASSQEAGANSPLHF. The chain is built from TRBV3-1 and TRBJ1-6; D is undetermined. Germline V gene data show CDR1 as LGHDT and CDR2 as YNNKEL (reference sequence). V lost 0 bases to trimming and J lost 6 bases, with 9 bases between them. This CDR3 region has 15 residues.

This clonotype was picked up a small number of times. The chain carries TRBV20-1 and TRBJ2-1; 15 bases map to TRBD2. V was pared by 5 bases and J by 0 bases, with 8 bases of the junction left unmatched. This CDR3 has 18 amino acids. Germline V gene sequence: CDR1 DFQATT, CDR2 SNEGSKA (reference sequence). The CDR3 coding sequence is TGCAGTGCTGTTACGGGACTAGCGGGAGGAAACTCCTACAATGAGCAGTTCTTC. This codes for CSAVTGLAGGNSYNEQFF.

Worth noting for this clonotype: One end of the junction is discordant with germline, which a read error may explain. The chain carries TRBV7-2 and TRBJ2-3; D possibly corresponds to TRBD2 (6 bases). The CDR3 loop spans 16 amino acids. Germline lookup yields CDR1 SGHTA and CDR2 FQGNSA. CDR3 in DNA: TGTGCCGGCAGTAGACCGAGCGGGCCGAGCACAGATACGCAGTATTTT. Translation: CAGSRPSGPSTDTQYF.

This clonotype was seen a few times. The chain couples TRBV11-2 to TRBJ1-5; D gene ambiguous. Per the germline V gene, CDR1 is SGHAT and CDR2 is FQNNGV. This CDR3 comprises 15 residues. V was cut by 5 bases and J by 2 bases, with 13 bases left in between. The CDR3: CASSMDGGGNQPQHF. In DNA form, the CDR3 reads TGTGCCAGCAGCATGGACGGCGGGGGCAATCAGCCCCAGCATTTT.

The CDR3 sequence: CSATLQVSSYNEQFF. CDR3 DNA sequence: TGCAGTGCTACCCTACAGGTTAGCTCCTACAATGAGCAGTTCTTC. This chain joins TRBV20-1 and TRBJ2-1; a possible D gene is TRBD1 (5 bases). CDR1 and CDR2 from the germline V gene are DFQATT and SNEGSKA (reference sequence). The CDR3 contains 15 residues. Trimming pared 4 bases from V and 0 bases from J, leaving 13 bases between.

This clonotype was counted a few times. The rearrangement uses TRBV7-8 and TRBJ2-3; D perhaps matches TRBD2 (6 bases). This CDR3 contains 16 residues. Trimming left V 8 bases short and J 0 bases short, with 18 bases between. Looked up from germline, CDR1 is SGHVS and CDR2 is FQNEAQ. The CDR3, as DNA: TGTGCCAGCCGCCGGACGCGTCGGGGGAGCACAGATACGCAGTATTTT. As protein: CASRRTRRGSTDTQYF. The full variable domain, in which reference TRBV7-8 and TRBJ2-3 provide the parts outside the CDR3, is GAGVSQSPRYKVAKRGQDVALRCDPISGHVSLFWYQQALGQGPEFLTYFQNEAQLDKSGLPSDRFFAERPEGSVSTLKIQRTQQEDSAVYLCASRRTRRGSTDTQYFGPGTRLTVL.